Each of the 30 T cell receptor beta chains below was sequenced from the same sample in a study of T cell repertoires in cytomegalovirus infection. TCRdb re-analysed the reads in MiXCR, keeping a single row per CDR3 protein. The sample shows about 110,000 distinct CDR3 sequences, around 40% of them seen only once. For these receptors, no antigen is known. Sequences were derived from CD8+ T cells from cultured PBMCs, sampled from culture after CMV antigen stimulation. The receptors were gathered from a human donor in good health (CMV status not recorded). Some clones in this sample may be carry-over from other donors' samples.

The chain combines TRBV6-5 with TRBJ1-2; 10 positions match TRBD1. Germline CDR1 reads MNHEY; CDR2 reads SVGAGI. There are 16 residues in the CDR3. J lost 6 bases, V lost 3 bases, and 10 bases had no gene match. The CDR3 spells CASSYRDRGFEDGYTF. The CDR3 DNA reads TGTGCCAGCAGTTATCGGGACAGGGGATTTGAGGATGGCTACACCTTC.

The gene calls are TRBV12-3 or TRBV12-4 and TRBJ2-5; D uncertain. The ends were cut back, 2 bases at V and 2 bases at J, with 15 bases in the middle. The CDR3 is 16 amino acids. CDR3 sequence reads: CASSLHPPTTQETQYF. CDR3 sequence (DNA): TGTGCCAGCAGTTTACACCCTCCCACTACGCAAGAGACCCAGTACTTC.

The V gene is TRBV29-1, the J gene TRBJ1-1; D may be TRBD1 (5 bases). The CDR3 totals 12 residues. Deletions cut 6 bases from V and 6 bases from J, with 14 bases between. Germline assignment: CDR1 SQVTM and CDR2 ANQGSEA. In nucleotides, the CDR3 is TGCAGCGTAGTGAGTGGGGGATCTGAAGCTTTCTTT. This sequence encodes CSVVSGGSEAFF.

This clonotype showed up many times. The chain is built from TRBV9 and TRBJ2-1; TRBD2 matches 12 bases. CDR1 is SGDLS, CDR2 YYNGEE, per germline. This CDR3 has 15 residues. Losses at the gene ends were 3 bases for V and 6 bases for J; bases not matched to a gene: 4. The CDR3 region is CASSGTSGGLNEQFF. The DNA for the CDR3 is TGTGCCAGCAGCGGCACTAGCGGGGGGCTCAATGAGCAGTTCTTC. Combining the CDR3 with reference TRBV9 and TRBJ2-1 gives the whole variable domain DSGVTQTPKHLITATGQRVTLRCSPRSGDLSVYWYQQSLDQGLQFLIQYYNGEERAKGNILERFSAQQFPDLHSELNLSSLELGDSALYFCASSGTSGGLNEQFFGPGTRLTVL.

There are a few counts of this clonotype. J is TRBJ2-1 and V is TRBV5-5; 8 positions agree with TRBD2. CDR3 size: 14 residues. V was clipped by 2 bases and J by 9 bases; unmatched bases: 7. Germline CDR1 and CDR2: SGHKS and YYEKEE (reference sequence). CDR3 DNA sequence: TGTGCCAGCAGCTTCACATGGCGGGGGGCTGAGCAGTTCTTC. Amino acids: CASSFTWRGAEQFF.

This chain connects TRBV6-5 to TRBJ1-1; D is unclear. The ends were cut back, 6 bases at V and 3 bases at J, with 17 bases in the middle. The germline CDR1 and CDR2 sequences are MNHEY and SVGAGI. The CDR3 covers 15 residues. The CDR3 bases are TGTGCCAGCAGCCACCCCGGGGAGGGTTACACTGAAGCTTTCTTT. Its protein is CASSHPGEGYTEAFF.

The CDR3 DNA is TGTGCCAGCAGTTACATCCCCGACAGGGTGAATGAGCAGTTCTTC. It translates to CASSYIPDRVNEQFF. The genes are TRBV6-6 and TRBJ2-1, with 7 bases matching TRBD1. Germline V gene sequence: CDR1 MNHNY, CDR2 SVGAGI (reference sequence). CDR3 length equals 15 residues. V dropped 2 bases and J dropped 7; count of bases not matched to a gene: 8.

On this clonotype: A read error may account for a junction end that differs from germline. The V call is TRBV6-8, the J call TRBJ2-7; no definite D call. Germline V lookup: CDR1 MNHGY, CDR2 SAAAGT. This CDR3 has 15 amino acids. Written as DNA, the CDR3 is TGTGCCAGCAGCCCCGAGTGGTCGTATCCTTACGAGCAGAACTTC. It yields the protein CASSPEWSYPYEQNF.

The chain uses TRBV7-8 and TRBJ2-3; D ambiguous. Per the germline V gene, CDR1 is SGHVS and CDR2 is FQNEAQ. V lost 1 base to trimming and J lost 2 bases, with 16 bases between them. The CDR3 consists of 17 residues. The CDR3 DNA is TGTGCCAGCAGCTTAGAGTTGGCCAATCAACACACAGATACGCAGTATTTT. This codes for CASSLELANQHTDTQYF.

Turning to this clonotype: A clone one base away is much larger, so this may be a read error. This sequence joins TRBV5-1 and TRBJ2-3, with a tentative D call TRBD1 (6 bases). The CDR3 contains 14 residues. Trimming pared 4 bases from V and 0 bases from J, leaving 9 bases between. Germline V gives CDR1 SGHRS, CDR2 YFSETQ. The CDR3 DNA is TGCGCCAGCAGCGGGGGCAGCAGCACAGATACGCAGTATTTT. It yields the protein CASSGGSSTDTQYF. Supplemented by reference TRBV5-1 and TRBJ2-3, the full variable domain reads KAGVTQTPRYLIKTRGQQVTLSCSPISGHRSVSWYQQTPGQGLQFLFEYFSETQRNKGNFPGRFSGRQFSNSRSEMNVSTLELGDSALYLCASSGGSSTDTQYFGPGTRLTVL.

The rearrangement uses TRBV2 and TRBJ1-1; D is undetermined. Germline assignment: CDR1 SNHLY and CDR2 FYNNEI. Between the trimmed V and J ends, which lost 8 bases and 1 base, there was a span of 5 bases. This CDR3 is 11 amino acids long. In nucleotides, the CDR3 is TGTGCCAGCGAAGGGAACACTGAAGCTTTCTTT. Its protein is CASEGNTEAFF.

The V gene is TRBV7-6, the J gene TRBJ2-7; 8 positions match TRBD2. Germline assignment: CDR1 SGHVS and CDR2 FNYEAQ. After removal of 0 bases from V and 2 bases from J, the junction contained 3 bases not matched to a gene. The CDR3 is 15 amino acids. DNA for the CDR3: TGTGCCAGCAGCTTAGCCCCGGGGGGGGCCTACGAGCAGTACTTC. Its translation: CASSLAPGGAYEQYF.

This chain links TRBV25-1 with TRBJ1-1; 11 bases are shared with TRBD1. CDR3 length: 15 residues. Germline CDR1 reads MGHDK; CDR2 reads SYGVNS. The V and J ends lost 4 bases and 3 bases, in that order; junction bases with no gene match: 4. The CDR3 nucleotides are TGTGCCAGCAGTGGTCCGGGACAGGGGGACACTGAAGCTTTCTTT. Its protein is CASSGPGQGDTEAFF.

Comments on this clonotype: A much larger clone lies one base from this, so it may be a read error. The chain has TRBV5-1 and TRBJ1-1; no definite D call. Trimming took off 4 bases at V and 3 bases at J, with 16 bases between the two ends. Germline CDR1 reads SGHRS; CDR2 reads YFSETQ. There are 15 residues in the CDR3. Written as DNA, the CDR3 is TGCGCCAGCAGCCCTCGTGGAGTGATGGACACTGAAGCTTTCTTT. Its translation is CASSPRGVMDTEAFF.

The chain is built from TRBV7-9 and TRBJ2-4; D not resolved. Trimming removed 5 bases at V and 0 bases at J, with 11 bases between. The CDR3 is made up of 15 amino acids. Germline CDR1 SEHNR, CDR2 FQNEAQ (reference sequence). In nucleotides, the CDR3 is TGTGCCAGCAGCCCGCACACCGTAGCCAAAAACATTCAGTACTTC. It yields the protein CASSPHTVAKNIQYF.

This clonotype was seen at least ten times. The chain combines TRBV4-1 with TRBJ2-3; D call uncertain. Germline CDR1 is MGHRA and CDR2 is YSYEKL. V lost 1 base to trimming and J lost 6 bases, with 8 bases between them. The CDR3 loop spans 13 amino acids. The CDR3: CASSQGSSDTQYF. The CDR3 nucleotides read TGCGCCAGCAGCCAAGGATCGTCGGATACGCAGTATTTT.

The chain uses TRBV2 and TRBJ1-5; a weak D match, TRBD1 (5 bases). CDR1 and CDR2 (germline): SNHLY, FYNNEI. The ends were cut back, 1 base at V and 7 bases at J, with 8 bases in the middle. This CDR3 comprises 13 residues. CDR3 protein: CASSEEGEQPQHF. In DNA, the CDR3 is TGTGCCAGCAGTGAAGAAGGGGAACAGCCCCAGCATTTT.

V and J are TRBV14 and TRBJ2-1; 9 bases match TRBD1. Germline V lookup: CDR1 SGHDN, CDR2 FVKESK. This CDR3 contains 16 residues. V was clipped by 3 bases and J by 10 bases; unmatched bases: 13. Here the CDR3 reads CASSHLFGTGLWEQFF. DNA for the CDR3: TGTGCCAGCAGCCACCTATTTGGGACAGGGTTGTGGGAGCAGTTCTTC.

This chain connects TRBV15 to TRBJ1-3; tentative D call: TRBD1 (5 bases). Germline loops: CDR1 LNHNV, CDR2 YYDKDF (reference sequence). Trimming pared 0 bases from V and 0 bases from J, leaving 21 bases between. There are 20 residues in the CDR3. The CDR3 is CATSRDEAGRGTLSGNTIYF. In DNA form, the CDR3 reads TGTGCCACCAGCAGAGATGAGGCCGGGCGGGGCACCCTCTCTGGAAACACCATATATTTT.

This clonotype was seen more than once but under ten times. V gene TRBV7-6 combines with J gene TRBJ2-6, with D possibly being TRBD1 (5 bases). This CDR3 has 20 amino acids. V was clipped by 5 bases and J by 0 bases, with 23 bases between them. Germline-derived CDR1 and CDR2 are SGHVS and FNYEAQ. CDR3 loop: CASSPLDSLNQYSGANVLTF. As DNA, the CDR3 is TGTGCCAGCAGCCCTCTCGACAGTCTGAACCAATACTCTGGGGCCAACGTCCTGACTTTC.

This clonotype was detected many times. The chain links TRBV12-3 or TRBV12-4 to TRBJ2-3; 7 nucleotides match TRBD2. Trimming cost V 5 bases and J 2 bases; bases outside gene matches: 10. The CDR3 runs to 16 residues. The CDR3 bases are TGTGCCAGCAGTCCAAGGAGACTAGCCGCCACAGATACGCAGTATTTT. This codes for CASSPRRLAATDTQYF.

This chain links TRBV27 with TRBJ2-7; D possibly corresponds to TRBD2 (5 bases). This CDR3 is built from 13 residues. Trimming took 4 bases from V and 0 from J, leaving 7 bases between them. CDR1 and CDR2 (germline): MNHEY, SMNVEV (reference sequence). CDR3 amino acids: CASSSGNSYEQYF. For the CDR3, the DNA is TGTGCCAGCAGTTCCGGGAACTCCTACGAGCAGTACTTC.

Note on this clonotype: At one of its ends the junction is not consistent with the germline gene, which may arise from a read error. V is TRBV15 and J is TRBJ1-1; no definite D call. CDR3 length: 14 residues. The germline V gene encodes CDR1 LNHNV and CDR2 YYDKDF (reference sequence). CDR3 residues: CATSPSRRNPEAFF. The CDR3 coding sequence is TGTGCCACCAGCCCGTCCCGGAGGAACCCTGAAGCTTTCTTT.

Note on this clonotype: At one end the junction does not follow the germline gene, possibly because of a read error. V gene TRBV28 combines with J gene TRBJ2-5; TRBD1 aligns across 8 bases. Germline V gene data show CDR1 as MDHEN and CDR2 as SYDVKM. This CDR3 is built from 15 residues. The CDR3 is CASSAGGTGHGTQYF. In DNA, the CDR3 is TGTGCCAGCAGTGCTGGCGGGACAGGACATGGGACCCAGTACTTT.

In this sample, this clonotype turned up a few times. The rearrangement joins TRBV7-2 to TRBJ1-5, with D possibly matching TRBD1 (6 bases). CDR1 is SGHTA and CDR2 is FQGNSA in the germline V gene. V was clipped by 5 bases and J by 5 bases, with 13 bases between them. The CDR3 sequence is 14 residues long. The CDR3 DNA reads as TGTGCCAGCAGCATTTTAAGGGGGGATCAGCCCCAGCATTTT. It is translated as CASSILRGDQPQHF.

This clonotype was counted only a few times. The chain uses TRBV5-6 and TRBJ2-1; D ambiguous. The CDR3 contains 13 residues. Trimming took off 7 bases at V and 3 bases at J, with 11 bases between the two ends. CDR1 is SGHDT and CDR2 is YYEEEE in the germline V gene. The chain's CDR3 is CASHSGFYNEQFF. CDR3 sequence (DNA): TGTGCCAGCCATTCTGGGTTCTACAATGAGCAGTTCTTC.

The chain links TRBV4-1 to TRBJ2-7; D call uncertain. V lost 0 bases and J lost 7, with 16 bases in between. The CDR3 is 15 residues long. Per germline, CDR1 MGHRA and CDR2 YSYEKL. The CDR3 region has the DNA TGCGCCAGCAGCCAAGAGTCTACAGCCCCAAGGGAGCAGTACTTC. This sequence encodes CASSQESTAPREQYF.

The chain joins TRBV7-6 to TRBJ2-7; 8 bases are shared with TRBD2. Per the germline V gene, CDR1 is SGHVS and CDR2 is FNYEAQ. The length of the CDR3 is 14 residues. V shed 4 bases and J 3 bases; nucleotides not matched to a gene: 5. The CDR3 DNA reads as TGTGCCAGCAGCTCCCCGGGGGGGGGCTACGAGCAGTACTTC. Encoded protein: CASSSPGGGYEQYF.

V and J are TRBV20-1 and TRBJ2-5; a weak D match, TRBD2 (6 bases). Trimming pared 7 bases from V and 5 bases from J, leaving 20 bases between. The CDR3 has 14 residues. The germline gives CDR1 DFQATT, CDR2 SNEGSKA (reference sequence). In DNA, the CDR3 is TGCAGTGTTATCCTACCGGGAGTTGAGGAGACCCAGTACTTC. Translating it yields CSVILPGVEETQYF.

The rearrangement links TRBV7-6 to TRBJ2-5; a possible D gene is TRBD1 (6 bases). This CDR3 region has 13 residues. The V gene's germline CDR1 is SGHVS and CDR2 FNYEAQ. V was pared by 4 bases and J by 3 bases, with 9 bases between. The CDR3 protein is CASSSYREETQYF. The CDR3 nucleotides read TGTGCCAGCAGCTCCTACAGGGAAGAGACCCAGTACTTC.